The 9 T cell receptor beta chains below come from one sample, sequenced in a study of T cells in Graves' hyperthyroidism and ophthalmopathy. The CDR3 regions of TCR beta were amplified from RNA transcripts. The HTBI primer set drove a first-round RT-PCR of the TCR CDR3. One entry per CDR3 protein results from TCRdb running MiXCR on the multiplex PCR reads. The sample holds some 570,000 distinct CDR3 sequences, roughly 15% seen once. What was sequenced was blood. These TCRs come from a woman aged 18 to 35 with Graves' ophthalmopathy.

This sequence joins TRBV6-5 and TRBJ2-1; D ambiguous. V was clipped by 2 bases and J by 0 bases, with 20 bases between them. Germline V gene sequence: CDR1 MNHEY, CDR2 SVGAGI. The CDR3 totals 19 residues. In nucleotides, the CDR3 is TGTGCCAGCAGTTACACCGGCTTCTCCACTGAAAGCTCCTACAATGAGCAGTTCTTC. Translated, it gives CASSYTGFSTESSYNEQFF.

This clonotype was observed many times. CDR3 bases: TGTGCCAGCAGTCCCCGGTGGGCGAAAAAAGGGACAGGCCAGAATCAGCCCCAGCATTTT. Its translation: CASSPRWAKKGTGQNQPQHF. The gene calls are TRBV28 and TRBJ1-5; 8 nucleotides match TRBD1. The length of the CDR3 is 20 residues. Losses at the gene ends were 5 bases for V and 4 bases for J; bases not matched to a gene: 22. Germline V gene data show CDR1 as MDHEN and CDR2 as SYDVKM.

This clonotype occurred many times. This sequence joins TRBV27 and TRBJ2-7, with D uncertain. The CDR3 has 14 amino acids. V was cut by 6 bases and J by 5 bases, with 17 bases left in between. CDR1 MNHEY and CDR2 SMNVEV come from the germline V gene (reference sequence). DNA for the CDR3: TGTGCCAGCAGCCTGGCCCCTGCTTCGAACGAGCAGTACTTC. Encoded protein: CASSLAPASNEQYF.

The rearrangement joins TRBV20-1 to TRBJ2-1; D is possibly TRBD2 (6 bases). Trimming stripped 5 bases from V and 12 bases from J, with 14 bases between. The CDR3 covers 11 residues. The V gene's germline CDR1 is DFQATT and CDR2 SNEGSKA (reference sequence). The CDR3: CSAGLPGGQFF. The CDR3 DNA is TGCAGTGCTGGACTACCAGGTGGGCAGTTCTTC.

A few counts support this clonotype. The rearrangement joins TRBV9 to TRBJ1-2; 10 bases agree with TRBD1. Germline V gene lookup returns CDR1 SGDLS and CDR2 YYNGEE. CDR3 length equals 16 residues. J lost 4 bases, V lost 3 bases, and 9 bases had no gene match. CDR3 sequence reads: CASSALATGGGYGYTF. The CDR3 DNA follows: TGTGCCAGCAGCGCATTAGCGACAGGGGGCGGCTATGGCTACACCTTC.

This clonotype was observed at least ten times. The chain employs TRBV27 and TRBJ2-7; 10 bases match TRBD2. This CDR3 is 14 amino acids long. Germline V CDR1 and CDR2: MNHEY, SMNVEV (reference sequence). V gave up 6 bases and J gave up 2 bases; unmatched junction bases: 4. CDR3 DNA sequence: TGTGCCAGCAGCTACAGCGGGAGGGCCTACGAGCAGTACTTC. Translated: CASSYSGRAYEQYF.

This clonotype was observed at least ten times. The V gene is TRBV27, the J gene TRBJ2-7, with 7 bases lining up with TRBD2. V lost 3 bases and J lost 7; bases outside the gene matches: 6. The length of the CDR3 is 13 residues. Germline lookup yields CDR1 MNHEY and CDR2 SMNVEV (reference sequence). The CDR3 loop reads CASSFAGDVEQYF. The DNA of the CDR3 is TGTGCCAGCAGTTTTGCGGGGGATGTTGAGCAGTACTTC.

This rearrangement joins TRBV30 to TRBJ2-6; 7 bases match TRBD1. The CDR3 runs 14 residues. V lost 3 bases, J lost 2 bases, and 1 base stayed unmatched. In germline, CDR1 is GTSNPN, CDR2 SVGIG (reference sequence). CDR3 coding DNA: TGTGCCTGGAGCCAGGGGGCTGGGGCCAACGTCCTGACTTTC. Encoded protein: CAWSQGAGANVLTF.

This clonotype has more than one count but fewer than ten. The chain is built from TRBV5-1 and TRBJ2-1; 7 bases fit TRBD2. After removal of 4 bases from V and 4 bases from J, the junction contained 11 bases not matched to a gene. The CDR3 is made up of 16 amino acids. Germline assignment: CDR1 SGHRS and CDR2 YFSETQ. In DNA form, the CDR3 reads TGCGCCAGCAGCATAACTAGCGACCTGACATACAATGAGCAGTTCTTC. Residues: CASSITSDLTYNEQFF.